A selection of T cell receptor beta chains follows, all from one sample in a study of radiation and T cells in renal cell carcinoma. Produced via immunoSEQ multiplex PCR; TCRdb's table is partial and in-frame only. Counted here are around 76,000 clones, about 81% occurring once; the ten biggest clones make up 5.8%. Source: blood, taken from a patient whose treatment included radiotherapy and nephrectomy. The receptors shown here come from a man between 60 and 75 years old with renal cell carcinoma. The conserved cysteine and the conserved F or W are not part of the CDR3 here. D genes are given only for firm matches.

V	D	J	CDR3
TRBV7-2	.	TRBJ2-5	ASSQVLETQY
TRBV19	.	TRBJ1-2	ASSITGQNYGYT
TRBV9	.	TRBJ1-4	ASSPTAGTSNEKLF
TRBV7-9	TRBD1	TRBJ2-7	ASSWTGSYEQY
TRBV6-1	.	TRBJ1-4	ASSERDGKEGKLF
TRBV19	.	TRBJ2-7	ASSMDSNSYEQY
TRBV19	.	TRBJ2-2	ASTPMGGRVTGELF
TRBV7-6	.	TRBJ2-3	ASSATGPTDTQY
TRBV5-1	.	TRBJ2-7	ASSSRVSAGLYEQY
TRBV27	.	TRBJ2-3	ASSMGRGLTSTDTQY
TRBV28	.	TRBJ2-7	ASSGVGSDLAYEQY
TRBV28	.	TRBJ2-3	ASSLDRPSTDTQY
TRBV19	TRBD2	TRBJ2-7	ASSRLAGGSEQY
TRBV7-9	TRBD2	TRBJ2-5	ASSFSGRVETQY
TRBV6-4	TRBD2	TRBJ2-1	ASSDGLAGGNEQF
TRBV5-6	TRBD2	TRBJ2-7	ASSFASGRKQY
TRBV7-9	TRBD1	TRBJ2-1	ASSQDRGGYNEQF
TRBV2	.	TRBJ1-4	ASKQGATNEKLF
TRBV6-1	.	TRBJ1-2	ASSEGSRGYT
TRBV5-1	TRBD1	TRBJ2-1	ASSWQGVDNEQF
TRBV4-2	.	TRBJ2-6	ASSQVVISGANVLT
TRBV15	.	TRBJ2-5	ATSRGLAGETQY
TRBV25-1	TRBD2	TRBJ2-1	ASSAGLESGNEQF
TRBV10-1	.	TRBJ2-4	ASSESNGAGNIQY
TRBV19	TRBD2	TRBJ2-3	ASSWSGSGYADTQY
TRBV29-1	.	TRBJ2-6	SVGVSSGANVLT
TRBV2	.	TRBJ1-2	ASGQEGGNYGYT
TRBV7-2	.	TRBJ1-2	ASSLPPLASYGYT
TRBV7-9	.	TRBJ2-5	ASSLRVSGETQY
TRBV7-8	TRBD2	TRBJ2-3	ASSLRRGLVLDTQY
TRBV7-9	TRBD2	TRBJ2-1	ASSLVAGDYNEQF
TRBV7-3	TRBD2	TRBJ2-3	ASSRDYTDTQY
TRBV15	.	TRBJ2-7	ATSNRDEQY
TRBV25-1	.	TRBJ2-2	ASSEGLKIGELF
TRBV6-5	.	TRBJ1-2	ASSPHDSYGYT
TRBV18	.	TRBJ2-4	ASSPASPSFIQY
TRBV27	.	TRBJ1-6	ASWNSPLH
TRBV5-1	TRBD2	TRBJ2-1	ASSLREGSSNEQF
TRBV10-1	.	TRBJ1-2	ASSESGISAKGDFYGYT
TRBV10-3	.	TRBJ1-1	AISESTVWGGDTEAF
TRBV6-6	TRBD1	TRBJ2-3	ASSYGGTGTDTQY
TRBV19	TRBD1	TRBJ2-6	ASSNLRTGGSGANVLT
TRBV4-1	.	TRBJ1-3	ASSQERGGRNTIY
TRBV15	.	TRBJ2-7	ATSREGGSYEQY
TRBV4-1	TRBD2	TRBJ2-2	ASSQVGYGREAGELF
TRBV15	.	TRBJ2-5	ATSRDYGDRATFQETQY
TRBV6-1	TRBD1	TRBJ1-5	ASRKQGAQPQH
TRBV10-2	TRBD2	TRBJ2-1	ASSEWGLADKVLRWGYNEQF